The rows below give T cell receptor beta chains drawn from one sample of a study of prognosis after radiotherapy for stage I lung cancer. TCRdb processed the multiplex PCR reads anew with MiXCR; each CDR3 protein has one entry. The sample holds under 75,000 distinct CDR3 sequences, around 27% seen once. Sequencing was performed on PBMCs, taken before or after stereotactic body radiation therapy (not recorded which). These receptors originate from a donor over 45 with non-small cell lung cancer. Both conserved end residues are part of each CDR3. A D gene is named only where the DNA matches it firmly. Clone size is not always given. Where it is, it says once, few, many or a class for expanded clones.

many	-	TRBJ1-5	TRBV20-1	CSASESSQPQHF	TGCAGTGCTAGCGAGTCGAGTCAGCCCCAGCATTTT
-	-	TRBJ1-6	TRBV7-9	CASSVGHYTPPHF	TGTGCCAGCAGTGTGGGTCACTATACACCCCCCCACTTT
many	-	TRBJ2-3	TRBV20-1	CSASAPTGTDTQYF	TGCAGTGCTAGCGCACCGACCGGCACAGATACGCAGTATTTT
many	TRBD1	TRBJ1-5	TRBV2	CASSQGGGGNQPQHF	TGTGCCAGCAGTCAGGGGGGTGGTGGCAATCAGCCCCAGCATTTT
-	-	TRBJ1-5	TRBV6-9	CASSSLRGGQPQHF	TGTGCCAGCAGTTCCCTTAGGGGGGGGCAGCCCCAGCATTTT
many	-	TRBJ1-2	TRBV11-2	CASSLDRGGPYGYTF	TGTGCCAGCAGCTTAGATCGTGGGGGCCCATATGGCTACACCTTC
many	-	TRBJ1-1	TRBV7-3	CASSQTADTEAFF	TGTGCCAGCAGTCAGACAGCGGACACTGAAGCTTTCTTT
-	-	TRBJ1-5	TRBV28	CASTPRGGPQHF	TGTGCCAGCACCCCCCGGGGGGGGCCCCAGCATTTT
many	TRBD1	TRBJ2-1	TRBV12-3/TRBV12-4	CASSLDRGGEQFF	TGTGCCAGCAGTCTGGACAGGGGAGGTGAGCAGTTCTTC
many	TRBD2	TRBJ2-2	TRBV11-2	CASSPSGGRITGELFF	TGTGCCAGCAGCCCAAGCGGGGGGAGAATCACCGGGGAGCTGTTTTTT
many	TRBD1	TRBJ2-1	TRBV27	CASKRQGANNEQFF	TGTGCCAGCAAACGACAGGGGGCGAACAATGAGCAGTTCTTC